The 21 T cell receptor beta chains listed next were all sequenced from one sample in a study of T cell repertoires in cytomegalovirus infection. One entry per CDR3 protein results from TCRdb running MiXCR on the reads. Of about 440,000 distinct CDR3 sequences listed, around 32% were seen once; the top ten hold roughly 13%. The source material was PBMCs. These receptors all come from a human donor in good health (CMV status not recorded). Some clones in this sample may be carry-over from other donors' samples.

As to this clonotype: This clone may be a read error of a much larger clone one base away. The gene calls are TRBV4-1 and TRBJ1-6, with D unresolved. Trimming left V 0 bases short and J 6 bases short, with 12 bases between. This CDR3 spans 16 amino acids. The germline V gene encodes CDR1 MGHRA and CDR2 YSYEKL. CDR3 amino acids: CASSQEECTANSPLHF. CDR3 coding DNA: TGCGCCAGCAGCCAAGAAGAATGTACAGCTAATTCACCCCTCCACTTT.

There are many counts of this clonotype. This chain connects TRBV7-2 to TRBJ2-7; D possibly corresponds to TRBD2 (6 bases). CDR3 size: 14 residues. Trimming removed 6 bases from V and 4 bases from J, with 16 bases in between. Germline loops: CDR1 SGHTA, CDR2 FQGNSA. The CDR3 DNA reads TGTGCCAGCAGTCGTAGCGGAGGGGCTTACGAGCAGTACTTC. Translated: CASSRSGGAYEQYF.

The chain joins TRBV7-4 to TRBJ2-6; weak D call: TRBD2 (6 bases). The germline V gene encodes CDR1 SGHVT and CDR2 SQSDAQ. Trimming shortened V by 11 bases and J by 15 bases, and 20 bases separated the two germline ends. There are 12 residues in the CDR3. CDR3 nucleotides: TGTGCCGGCAACGGGCGGGGACTGGCCCTGACTTTC. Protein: CAGNGRGLALTF.

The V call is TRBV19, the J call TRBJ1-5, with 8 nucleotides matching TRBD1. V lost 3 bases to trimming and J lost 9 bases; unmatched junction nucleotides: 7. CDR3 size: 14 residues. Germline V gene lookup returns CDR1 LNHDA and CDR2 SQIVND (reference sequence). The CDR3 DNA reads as TGTGCCAGTAGTATTGGACAGGGCCCTCGGCCCCAGCATTTT. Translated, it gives CASSIGQGPRPQHF.

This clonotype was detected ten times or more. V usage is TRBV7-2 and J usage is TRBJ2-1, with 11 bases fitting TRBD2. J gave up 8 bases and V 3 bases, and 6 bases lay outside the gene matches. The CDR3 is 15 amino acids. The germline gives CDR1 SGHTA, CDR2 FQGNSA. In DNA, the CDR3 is TGTGCCAGCAGCTTCGTTAGCGGGGGGGTATATGAGCAGTTCTTC. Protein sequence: CASSFVSGGVYEQFF. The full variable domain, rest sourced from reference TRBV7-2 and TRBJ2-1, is GAGVSQSPSNKVTEKGKDVELRCDPISGHTALYWYRQSLGQGLEFLIYFQGNSAPDKSGLPSDRFSAERTGGSVSTLTIQRTQQEDSAVYLCASSFVSGGVYEQFFGPGTRLTVL.

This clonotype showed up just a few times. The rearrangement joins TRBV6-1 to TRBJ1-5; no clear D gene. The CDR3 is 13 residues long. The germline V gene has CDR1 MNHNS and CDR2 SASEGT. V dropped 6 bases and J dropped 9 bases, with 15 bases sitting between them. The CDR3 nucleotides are TGTGCCAGCAGCGAGGCCCCCCGGGGGCCCCAGCATTTT. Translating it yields CASSEAPRGPQHF.

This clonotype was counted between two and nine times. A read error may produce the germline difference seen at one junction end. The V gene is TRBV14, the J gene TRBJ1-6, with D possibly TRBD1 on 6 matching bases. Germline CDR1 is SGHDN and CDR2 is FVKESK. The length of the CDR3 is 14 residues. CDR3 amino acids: CASSRTPDSSSLHF. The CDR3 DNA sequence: TGTGCCAGCAGCCGAACTCCGGACAGTTCATCCCTCCACTTT. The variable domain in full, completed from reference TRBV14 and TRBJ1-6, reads EAGVTQFPSHSVIEKGQTVTLRCDPISGHDNLYWYRRVMGKEIKFLLHFVKESKQDESGMPNNRFLAERTGGTYSTLKVQPAELEDSGVYFCASSRTPDSSSLHFGNGTRLTVT.

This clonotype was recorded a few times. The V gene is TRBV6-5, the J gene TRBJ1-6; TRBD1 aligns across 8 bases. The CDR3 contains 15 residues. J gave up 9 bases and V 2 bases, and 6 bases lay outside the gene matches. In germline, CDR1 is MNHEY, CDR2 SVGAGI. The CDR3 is CASSYVQQGGSPLHF. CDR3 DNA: TGTGCCAGCAGTTACGTTCAACAGGGGGGTTCACCCCTCCACTTT.

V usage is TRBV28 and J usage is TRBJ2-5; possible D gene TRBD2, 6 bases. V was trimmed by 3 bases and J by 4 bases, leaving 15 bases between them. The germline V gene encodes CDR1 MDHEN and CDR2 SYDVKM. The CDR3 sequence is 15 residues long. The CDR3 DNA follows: TGTGCCAGCAGTTTGGGACTGTTAAGTGTAGAGACCCAGTACTTC. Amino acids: CASSLGLLSVETQYF.

CDR3 sequence: CASSFDCPGNTIYF. The CDR3, as DNA: TGTGCCAGCAGCTTTGATTGCCCTGGAAACACCATATATTTT. The gene calls are TRBV7-2 and TRBJ1-3; D is unclear. With 3 bases removed from V and 2 bases from J, the gap between germline ends came to 8 bases. Germline V gives CDR1 SGHTA, CDR2 FQGNSA. This CDR3 contains 14 residues. Full variable domain (rest looked up from reference TRBV7-2 and TRBJ1-3): GAGVSQSPSNKVTEKGKDVELRCDPISGHTALYWYRQSLGQGLEFLIYFQGNSAPDKSGLPSDRFSAERTGGSVSTLTIQRTQQEDSAVYLCASSFDCPGNTIYFGEGSWLTVV.

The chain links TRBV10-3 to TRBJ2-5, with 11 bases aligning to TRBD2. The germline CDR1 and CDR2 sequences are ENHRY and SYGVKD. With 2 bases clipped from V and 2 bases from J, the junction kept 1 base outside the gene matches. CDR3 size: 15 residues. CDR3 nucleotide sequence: TGTGCCATCAGTGAGGCTAGCGGGGGGCAAGAGACCCAGTACTTC. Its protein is CAISEASGGQETQYF.

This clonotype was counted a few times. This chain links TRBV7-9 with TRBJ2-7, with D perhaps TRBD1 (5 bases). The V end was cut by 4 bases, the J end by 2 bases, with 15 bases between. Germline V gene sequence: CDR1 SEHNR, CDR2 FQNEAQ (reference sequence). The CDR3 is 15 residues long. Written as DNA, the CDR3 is TGTGCCAGCAGCTCCCCTTCAGGGCGAACCTACGAGCAGTACTTC. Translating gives CASSSPSGRTYEQYF.

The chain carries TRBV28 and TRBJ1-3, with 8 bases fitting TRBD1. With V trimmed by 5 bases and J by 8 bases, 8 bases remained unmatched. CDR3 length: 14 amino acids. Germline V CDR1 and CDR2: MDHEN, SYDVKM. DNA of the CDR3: TGTGCCAGCAGTCTGACAGGGACAGGCCACACCATATATTTT. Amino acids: CASSLTGTGHTIYF. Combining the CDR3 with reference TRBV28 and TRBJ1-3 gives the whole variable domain DVKVTQSSRYLVKRTGEKVFLECVQDMDHENMFWYRQDPGLGLRLIYFSYDVKMKEKGDIPEGYSVSREKKERFSLILESASTNQTSMYLCASSLTGTGHTIYFGEGSWLTVV.

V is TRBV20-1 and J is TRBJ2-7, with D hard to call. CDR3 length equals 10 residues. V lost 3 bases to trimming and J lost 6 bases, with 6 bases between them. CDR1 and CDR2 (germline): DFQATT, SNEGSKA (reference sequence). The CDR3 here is CSASIAEQYF. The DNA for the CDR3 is TGCAGTGCTAGCATAGCCGAGCAGTACTTC.

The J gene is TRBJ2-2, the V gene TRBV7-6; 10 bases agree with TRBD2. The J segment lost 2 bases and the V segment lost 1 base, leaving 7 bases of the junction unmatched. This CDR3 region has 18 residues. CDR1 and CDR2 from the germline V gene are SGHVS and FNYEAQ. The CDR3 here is CASSLEASGGSNTGELFF. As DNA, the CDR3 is TGTGCCAGCAGCTTAGAGGCTAGCGGGGGATCTAACACCGGGGAGCTGTTTTTT. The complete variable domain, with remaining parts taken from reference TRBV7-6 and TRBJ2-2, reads GAGVSQSPRYKVTKRGQDVALRCDPISGHVSLYWYRQALGQGPEFLTYFNYEAQQDKSGLPNDRFSAERPEGSISTLTIQRTEQRDSAMYRCASSLEASGGSNTGELFFGEGSRLTVL.

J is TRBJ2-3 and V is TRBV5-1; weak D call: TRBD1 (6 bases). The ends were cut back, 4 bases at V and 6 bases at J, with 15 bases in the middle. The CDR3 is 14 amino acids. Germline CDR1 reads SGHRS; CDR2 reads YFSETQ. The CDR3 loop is CASSKQGFRDTQYF. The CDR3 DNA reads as TGCGCCAGCAGCAAACAGGGTTTCAGGGATACGCAGTATTTT. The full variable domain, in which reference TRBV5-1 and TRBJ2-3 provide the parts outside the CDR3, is KAGVTQTPRYLIKTRGQQVTLSCSPISGHRSVSWYQQTPGQGLQFLFEYFSETQRNKGNFPGRFSGRQFSNSRSEMNVSTLELGDSALYLCASSKQGFRDTQYFGPGTRLTVL.

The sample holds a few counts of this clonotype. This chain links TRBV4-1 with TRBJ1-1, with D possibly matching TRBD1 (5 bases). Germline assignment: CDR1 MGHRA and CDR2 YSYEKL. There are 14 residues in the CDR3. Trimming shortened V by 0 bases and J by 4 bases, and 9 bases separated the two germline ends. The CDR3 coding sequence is TGCGCCAGCAGCCAAGACGGGGGGAGCACTGAAGCTTTCTTT. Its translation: CASSQDGGSTEAFF.

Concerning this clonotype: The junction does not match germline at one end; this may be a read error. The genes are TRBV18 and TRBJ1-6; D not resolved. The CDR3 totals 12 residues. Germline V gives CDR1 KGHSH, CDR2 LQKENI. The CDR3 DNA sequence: TGTGCCAGCTCACCAGGGGATTCACCCCTCAACTTT. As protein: CASSPGDSPLNF.

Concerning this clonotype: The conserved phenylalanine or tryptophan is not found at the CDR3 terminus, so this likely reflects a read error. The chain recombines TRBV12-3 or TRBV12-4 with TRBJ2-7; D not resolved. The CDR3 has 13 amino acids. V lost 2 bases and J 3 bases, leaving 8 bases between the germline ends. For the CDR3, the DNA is TGTGCCAGCAGTTTACCCCCCCTCTACGAGCAGTACTTA. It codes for CASSLPPLYEQYL.

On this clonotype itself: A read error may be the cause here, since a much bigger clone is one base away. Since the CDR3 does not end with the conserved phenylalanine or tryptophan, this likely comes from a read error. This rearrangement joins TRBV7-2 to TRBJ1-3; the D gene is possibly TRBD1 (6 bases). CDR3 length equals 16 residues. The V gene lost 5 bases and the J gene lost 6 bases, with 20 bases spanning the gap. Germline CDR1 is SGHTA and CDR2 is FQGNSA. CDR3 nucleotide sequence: TGTGCCAGCAGCCCAATGGGGGGCCCAGGGACAAACACCATATATGTT. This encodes CASSPMGGPGTNTIYV.

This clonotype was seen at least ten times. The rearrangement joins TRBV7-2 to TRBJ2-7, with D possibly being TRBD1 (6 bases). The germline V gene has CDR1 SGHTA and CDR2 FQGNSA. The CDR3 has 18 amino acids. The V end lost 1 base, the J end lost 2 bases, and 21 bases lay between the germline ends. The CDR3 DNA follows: TGTGCCAGCAGCTTAGAGCCGGAGGACAGAGCGCCTACCTACGAGCAGTACTTC. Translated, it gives CASSLEPEDRAPTYEQYF.